This TCR beta chain was captured by sequencing in a study of T cell changes during pregnancy in multiple sclerosis. Data came from immunoSEQ multiplex PCR; TCRdb stores just in-frame clones and leaves some out. The repertoire has about 79,000 clones, around nine tenths of them found once; the top ten carry approximately 0.47%. V lost 1 base and J lost 2; bases outside the gene matches: 2. The CDR3 is made up of 14 amino acids. From germline, CDR1 is SEHNR and CDR2 FQNEAQ (reference sequence). Sequences were derived from CD4+ T cells from peripheral blood mononuclear cells, sampled in the second trimester of pregnancy. The chain has TRBV7-9 and TRBJ2-7; 7 bases agree with TRBD1. The receptor was isolated from a female donor with multiple sclerosis, enrolled in a pregnancy study. The CDR3 reads CASSLGDSTYEQYF. The CDR3 coding sequence is TGTGCCAGCAGCTTAGGGGACAGCACCTACGAGCAGTACTTC.